These 20 T cell receptor beta chains were sequenced from one sample in a study of blood T cell repertoires in COVID-19. Clones were read by immunoSEQ multiplex PCR, and TCRdb kept only the in-frame ones, dropping some. Of under 300,000 clones in the sample, approximately 88% were seen once. Sample: peripheral blood. The receptors here all came from a middle-aged woman who had recovered from COVID-19.

The J gene is TRBJ2-7, the V gene TRBV4-2, with 11 bases fitting TRBD1. CDR1 and CDR2 (germline): LGHNA, YNFKEQ. CDR3 length equals 15 residues. J lost 3 bases, V lost 0 bases, and 1 base had no gene match. The CDR3 bases are TGTGCCAGCAGCCAAGAGGGGACAGGGGGCTACGAGCAGTACTTC. Its protein product is CASSQEGTGGYEQYF.

The CDR3 DNA reads as TGTGCCAGCAGTGACCCGTCCGGACAGGGGGCGAAATATCAGCCCCAGCATTTT. It specifies CASSDPSGQGAKYQPQHF. The chain is built from TRBV6-1 and TRBJ1-5; 11 nucleotides line up with TRBD1. Germline loops: CDR1 MNHNS, CDR2 SASEGT. With V trimmed by 3 bases and J by 5 bases, 12 bases remained unmatched. The CDR3 runs to 18 residues.

The rearrangement uses TRBV7-8 and TRBJ1-2, with D maybe TRBD1 (5 bases). This CDR3 contains 14 residues. V lost 0 bases, J lost 4 bases, and 9 bases lay in between. Germline CDR1 is SGHVS and CDR2 is FQNEAQ. CDR3 region: CASSLAGRAYGYTF. The CDR3 DNA reads TGTGCCAGCAGCTTAGCCGGCAGGGCCTATGGCTACACCTTC.

V and J are TRBV19 and TRBJ2-5, with D possibly being TRBD1 (5 bases). V was cut by 3 bases and J by 5 bases, with 13 bases left in between. This CDR3 has 14 residues. Germline CDR1 LNHDA, CDR2 SQIVND (reference sequence). CDR3 sequence reads: CASSMTDGRETQYF. CDR3 nucleotide sequence: TGTGCCAGTAGTATGACAGATGGGCGGGAGACCCAGTACTTC.

The V and J genes are TRBV9 and TRBJ2-1, with D maybe TRBD2 (6 bases). CDR3 length equals 18 residues. Germline V gene data show CDR1 as SGDLS and CDR2 as YYNGEE. The V and J ends lost 4 bases and 0 bases respectively, with 20 bases between them. Written as DNA, the CDR3 is TGTGCCAGCAGCTTCCTCCCCCAGCGGGCTTCCTCCTACAATGAGCAGTTCTTC. Its protein product is CASSFLPQRASSYNEQFF.

This rearrangement joins TRBV2 to TRBJ2-7; maybe TRBD1 (5 bases). The germline gives CDR1 SNHLY, CDR2 FYNNEI. Trimming shortened V by 5 bases and J by 3 bases, and 8 bases separated the two germline ends. The CDR3 has 12 residues. CDR3 DNA: TGTGCCAGCAGTAAAGACAGCTACGAGCAGTACTTC. Translating gives CASSKDSYEQYF.

The rearrangement links TRBV30 to TRBJ1-2, with 9 bases fitting TRBD1. Trimming cost V 3 bases and J 8 bases; bases outside gene matches: 7. The CDR3 spans 13 residues. Germline assignment: CDR1 GTSNPN and CDR2 SVGIG (reference sequence). The CDR3 is CAWSHTGGRGYTF. The CDR3 DNA reads TGTGCCTGGAGCCACACAGGGGGCCGGGGCTACACCTTC.

This sequence joins TRBV2 and TRBJ1-4; the D gene is possibly TRBD1 (5 bases). The length of the CDR3 is 13 residues. With 6 bases removed from V and 7 bases from J, the gap between germline ends came to 12 bases. The germline CDR1 and CDR2 sequences are SNHLY and FYNNEI. The CDR3 sequence: CASRGTVAEKLFF. The CDR3 bases are TGTGCCAGCAGAGGGACTGTCGCTGAAAAACTGTTTTTT.

The chain joins TRBV7-9 to TRBJ2-1; weak D call: TRBD2 (5 bases). Germline V gene data show CDR1 as SEHNR and CDR2 as FQNEAQ (reference sequence). CDR3 length: 12 amino acids. V was cut by 4 bases and J by 9 bases, with 10 bases left in between. The CDR3 loop reads CASSYTRAEQFF. The CDR3 nucleotides read TGTGCCAGCAGCTATACGAGGGCTGAGCAGTTCTTC. The full variable domain, rest sourced from reference TRBV7-9 and TRBJ2-1, is DTGVSQNPRHKITKRGQNVTFRCDPISEHNRLYWYRQTLGQGPEFLTYFQNEAQLEKSRLLSDRFSAERPKGSFSTLEIQRTEQGDSAMYLCASSYTRAEQFFGPGTRLTVL.

J is TRBJ2-2 and V is TRBV5-1; D is unresolved. CDR1 is SGHRS and CDR2 is YFSETQ in the germline V gene. The CDR3 has 12 amino acids. Trimming took off 2 bases at V and 5 bases at J, with 4 bases between the two ends. The CDR3 sequence: CASSFVTGELFF. Written as DNA, the CDR3 is TGCGCCAGCAGCTTTGTAACCGGGGAGCTGTTTTTT.

The J gene is TRBJ2-7, the V gene TRBV6-4; TRBD2 matches at 10 bases. J gave up 1 base and V 4 bases, and 4 bases lay outside the gene matches. Germline values: CDR1 MRHNA, CDR2 SNTAGT. This CDR3 has 15 amino acids. The CDR3 DNA follows: TGTGCCAGCAGTGTCCTAGCGGGGGATTCCTACGAGCAGTACTTC. Its translation: CASSVLAGDSYEQYF.

The V gene is TRBV25-1, the J gene TRBJ2-1; the D gene is possibly TRBD2 (5 bases). The length of the CDR3 is 17 residues. The V gene's germline CDR1 is MGHDK and CDR2 SYGVNS. Trimming took 3 bases from V and 7 from J, leaving 22 bases between them. CDR3 sequence reads: CASSDGRSGKLVNEQFF. DNA for the CDR3: TGTGCCAGCAGTGACGGACGTTCCGGGAAGTTAGTTAATGAGCAGTTCTTC.

The rearrangement uses TRBV7-2 and TRBJ2-6; no firm D call. Trimming removed 2 bases from V and 3 bases from J, with 2 bases in between. Per germline, CDR1 SGHTA and CDR2 FQGNSA. The CDR3 spans 13 residues. This CDR3 reads CASSLLGANVLTF. DNA of the CDR3: TGTGCCAGCAGCTTACTTGGGGCCAACGTCCTGACTTTC.

V usage is TRBV9 and J usage is TRBJ2-3; D uncertain. Germline-derived CDR1 and CDR2 are SGDLS and YYNGEE. This CDR3 region has 14 residues. Trimming took off 6 bases at V and 0 bases at J, with 11 bases between the two ends. The CDR3 sequence is CASTRGPSTDTQYF. CDR3 nucleotides: TGTGCCAGCACCCGAGGCCCCAGCACAGATACGCAGTATTTT. The complete variable domain, with remaining parts taken from reference TRBV9 and TRBJ2-3, reads DSGVTQTPKHLITATGQRVTLRCSPRSGDLSVYWYQQSLDQGLQFLIQYYNGEERAKGNILERFSAQQFPDLHSELNLSSLELGDSALYFCASTRGPSTDTQYFGPGTRLTVL.

The rearrangement joins TRBV6-5 to TRBJ1-2, with 8 bases identical to TRBD1. Looked up from germline, CDR1 is MNHEY and CDR2 is SVGAGI. Trimming took 6 bases from V and 3 from J; bases not matched to a gene: 3. The CDR3 extends over 13 amino acids. The CDR3: CASRAGGDYGYTF. DNA of the CDR3: TGTGCCAGCAGGGCAGGGGGCGACTATGGCTACACCTTC.

V gene TRBV19 combines with J gene TRBJ1-4, with 7 bases fitting TRBD1. CDR1 and CDR2 (germline): LNHDA, SQIVND (reference sequence). This CDR3 contains 14 residues. With 6 bases clipped from V and 4 bases from J, the junction kept 5 bases outside the gene matches. The CDR3 nucleotides read TGTGCCAGTAGAACGGGACAGAGTAATGAAAAACTGTTTTTT. Amino acids: CASRTGQSNEKLFF.

In this sample, this clone turned up once. V and J are TRBV7-2 and TRBJ2-7; 8 bases match TRBD2. This CDR3 is built from 15 residues. V lost 5 bases to trimming and J lost 3 bases; unmatched junction nucleotides: 9. Per germline, CDR1 SGHTA and CDR2 FQGNSA. The CDR3 bases are TGTGCCAGCAGCCCGTCGGGGGGGCGGATCTACGAGCAGTACTTC. It is translated as CASSPSGGRIYEQYF.

The chain recombines TRBV7-8 with TRBJ1-3; D unclear. Trimming left V 1 base short and J 0 bases short, with 4 bases between. The CDR3 has 14 residues. Germline V lookup: CDR1 SGHVS, CDR2 FQNEAQ. CDR3 in DNA: TGTGCCAGCAGCTTAGATCGCTCTGGAAACACCATATATTTT. Its protein is CASSLDRSGNTIYF.

The V gene is TRBV27, the J gene TRBJ2-7; 7 bases match TRBD2. The CDR3 covers 15 residues. Germline CDR1 reads MNHEY; CDR2 reads SMNVEV (reference sequence). V trimming: 3 bases; J trimming: 0 bases; junction bases outside the gene matches: 5. This CDR3 reads CASSFTSSGSYEQYF. CDR3 DNA sequence: TGTGCCAGCAGTTTCACATCTAGCGGCTCCTACGAGCAGTACTTC.

The chain uses TRBV18 and TRBJ1-5; TRBD1 agrees at 10 bases. CDR1 and CDR2 (germline): KGHSH, LQKENI. The length of the CDR3 is 15 residues. Trimming cost V 1 base and J 8 bases; bases outside gene matches: 5. CDR3 residues: CASSPRDRGLEPQHF. As DNA, the CDR3 is TGTGCCAGCTCACCACGGGACAGGGGTTTGGAGCCCCAGCATTTT.